This T cell receptor beta chain appears in the sequencing data of a study of cytomegalovirus exposure and HLA in healthy donors. Profiled with immunoSEQ multiplex PCR; TCRdb holds only in-frame clones, not every one. The table records 150,000 to 200,000 clones, under 95% of them present only once. Overall study results and limits: TCR sequences were mostly rare, though some public TCRs occurred in many donors.

In the case of this clone: Its antigen is currently unknown.

This CDR3 spans 14 amino acids. V lost 1 base, J lost 7 bases, and 11 bases lay in between. The germline gives CDR1 SNHLY, CDR2 FYNNEI. The chain carries TRBV2 and TRBJ1-5; tentative D call: TRBD1 (5 bases). This sequence originates from a woman under 30 in good health and CMV-seropositive. The specimen sequenced was PBMCs. The chain's CDR3 is CASSEGQGRQPQHF. The CDR3 DNA follows: TGTGCCAGCAGTGAAGGTCAGGGTCGGCAGCCCCAGCATTTT.